Sequencing of this T cell receptor (beta chain) was carried out in a study of beta chain features in type 1 diabetes. General observations from the study: Within each of all four CD4+ subsets, Type 1 diabetes patients had TCRB CDR3s that were moderately but significantly shorter.

The investigators reverse transcribed all of the isolated RNA, so they sequenced expressed TCRB transcripts. Here immunoSEQ multiplex PCR was the method, and the copy in TCRdb shows in-frame clones only, minus some. The sample includes 200,000 to 300,000 clones, 12% to 15% seen only once; the top ten take around 0.03%. V lost 1 base, J lost 7 bases, and 6 bases lay in between. The CDR3 length is 12 residues. In germline, CDR1 is LNHNV, CDR2 YYDKDF (reference sequence). This clone was detected many times. Its target is unknown. J is TRBJ2-3 and V is TRBV15, with D unclear. The sample consisted of naive CD4+ T cells from blood. The sequence was collected from a woman aged 40 to 49 in good health. The CDR3 reads CATSRVENTQYF. CDR3 nucleotides: TGTGCCACCAGCAGAGTGGAGAATACGCAGTATTTT.